These 5 T cell receptor beta chains were all obtained from the same sample, sequenced in a study of blood T cell repertoires in COVID-19 (dated by TCRdb to about 2020). The library was obtained by the immunoSEQ multiplex PCR assay. Held by TCRdb, this immuneACCESS table contains in-frame sequences only and omits some clones. Under half of the omission traces to an unresolved V gene where checked; the cause of the rest is unknown. This sample holds about 180,000 clones; about 85% were observed only once. Of the sample, about 9.4% falls within the top ten clones. The sequenced material came from peripheral blood. The receptor set was obtained from a woman older than 75 with acute or convalescent COVID-19.

The gene calls are TRBV9 and TRBJ2-3; 8 bases are a match to TRBD2. This CDR3 is 14 amino acids long. CDR1 is SGDLS, CDR2 YYNGEE, per germline. The trim removed 4 bases at V and 1 base at J, leaving 2 bases unmatched. The CDR3 nucleotides read TGTGCCAGCAGCCCCGGGGGGGGCACAGATACGCAGTATTTT. It codes for CASSPGGGTDTQYF.

V usage is TRBV19 and J usage is TRBJ2-7; possible D gene TRBD2, 6 bases. CDR1 LNHDA and CDR2 SQIVND come from the germline V gene (reference sequence). V was pared by 5 bases and J by 2 bases, with 13 bases between. The CDR3 is made up of 14 amino acids. The CDR3 sequence: CASSPSSAAYEQYF. The CDR3 DNA sequence: TGTGCCAGTAGTCCATCTAGCGCGGCCTACGAGCAGTACTTC.

The table lists this clone with a few counts. The chain is built from TRBV9 and TRBJ2-7; D is uncertain. Trimming stripped 6 bases from V and 3 bases from J, with 4 bases between. This CDR3 contains 10 residues. CDR1 and CDR2 (germline): SGDLS, YYNGEE. Written as DNA, the CDR3 is TGTGCCAGCACTAACTACGAGCAGTACTTC. Translation: CASTNYEQYF.

For the CDR3, the DNA is TGTGCCAGTTCTCCGTTCGGGGGGCTTAGCAATCAGCCCCAGCATTTT. Protein sequence: CASSPFGGLSNQPQHF. The rearrangement joins TRBV19 to TRBJ1-5, with D possibly being TRBD1 (6 bases). Between the trimmed V and J ends, which lost 8 bases and 0 bases, there was a span of 17 bases. Looked up from germline, CDR1 is LNHDA and CDR2 is SQIVND (reference sequence). This CDR3 is built from 16 residues.

The rearrangement links TRBV7-9 to TRBJ2-7; 8 positions agree with TRBD1. The CDR3 is 15 residues long. V trimming: 6 bases; J trimming: 5 bases; junction bases outside the gene matches: 12. Germline V gene sequence: CDR1 SEHNR, CDR2 FQNEAQ (reference sequence). CDR3 residues: CASSLRQGPRDEQYF. CDR3 DNA sequence: TGTGCCAGCAGTCTAAGACAGGGGCCCCGAGACGAGCAGTACTTC.